These T cell receptor beta chains were read from a single sample in a study of control samples from healthy donors and cancer patients. Sequencing used immunoSEQ multiplex PCR; TCRdb keeps in-frame clones, though not all of them. The table includes fewer than 95,000 clones, around 91% detected once. Sequencing used blood. The receptors were sampled from a young man in good health. CDR3s include the opening cysteine and the closing phenylalanine or tryptophan. A D gene is named only where the DNA matches it firmly. Clone sizes are given selectively: once, few, many, or a class where the clone is expanded.

CDR3 length	V gene	clone size	J gene	D gene	CDR3 DNA	CDR3 protein
14	TRBV30	-	TRBJ2-5	-	TGTGCCTGGGGACCGGGACTCGAAAGGGGGACCCAGTACTTC	CAWGPGLERGTQYF
15	TRBV3-1/TRBV3-2	-	TRBJ2-7	TRBD1	TGTGCCAGCAGCCTCACTGGGACAGGCTCCTACGAGCAGTACTTC	CASSLTGTGSYEQYF
13	TRBV5-6	-	TRBJ2-3	-	TGTGCCAGCAGCTTGAGAGTCACAGATACGCAGTATTTT	CASSLRVTDTQYF
13	TRBV30	-	TRBJ2-5	-	TGTGCCTGGAGTGCGGATCGATTGGAGACCCAGTACTTC	CAWSADRLETQYF
15	TRBV2	-	TRBJ2-2	TRBD1	TGTGCCAGCAGGTACAGACAGGGGCCCACCGGGGAGCTGTTTTTT	CASRYRQGPTGELFF
15	TRBV5-5	-	TRBJ1-1	-	TGTGCCAGCAGCTTGACGACAGCTCAGAACACTGAAGCTTTCTTT	CASSLTTAQNTEAFF
14	TRBV2	-	TRBJ2-2	-	TGTGCCAGCAGTGTTGTCCTAAACACCGGGGAGCTGTTTTTT	CASSVVLNTGELFF
15	TRBV5-1	-	TRBJ2-1	TRBD2	TGCGCCAGCAGCACCTCAACTAGCGGGGCCGTAGAGCAGTTCTTC	CASSTSTSGAVEQFF
15	TRBV6-6	-	TRBJ1-2	-	TGTGCCAGCAGTCCTCCCCAAGGGGGGATCTATGGCTACACCTTC	CASSPPQGGIYGYTF
11	TRBV2	-	TRBJ2-1	-	TGTGCCAGCACCTCGGACAATGAGCAGTTCTTC	CASTSDNEQFF
17	TRBV21-1	-	TRBJ2-1	-	TGTGCCAGCAGCATCCTACGTAGGGGGGTGATAAGGAATGAGCAGTTCTTC	CASSILRRGVIRNEQFF
17	TRBV19	-	TRBJ2-7	-	TGTGCCAGTAGTATAAGAAGGATGGGGCAACAGGACGTGGAGCAGTACTTC	CASSIRRMGQQDVEQYF
15	TRBV5-8	-	TRBJ1-3	TRBD1	TGTGCCAGCGAACGGACAGGGAGCTCTGGAAACACCATATATTTT	CASERTGSSGNTIYF
14	TRBV27	-	TRBJ2-1	-	TGTGCCAGCAGCCCCCTTAGCTCCTACAATGAGCAGTTCTTC	CASSPLSSYNEQFF
14	TRBV18	-	TRBJ1-6	-	TGTGCCAGCTCACCTAAACAGGGTAATTCACCCCTCCACTTT	CASSPKQGNSPLHF
13	TRBV29-1	-	TRBJ1-2	-	TGCAGCGTTGGGTTAAAAGGGGGAGGCGGCTACACCTTC	CSVGLKGGGGYTF
15	TRBV2	-	TRBJ1-1	-	TGTGCCAGCAGTGAGATGCTCGCAGCAAACACTGAAGCTTTCTTT	CASSEMLAANTEAFF
17	TRBV13	-	TRBJ2-7	TRBD2	TGTGCCAGCAGCCCCGCCTGGACTAGCGGGCATTCCTACGAGCAGTACTTC	CASSPAWTSGHSYEQYF
16	TRBV28	-	TRBJ1-1	-	TGTGCCAGCAGTTTATGGGCTCCCACGGGGTTGGCTGAAGCTTTCTTT	CASSLWAPTGLAEAFF
14	TRBV5-1	-	TRBJ1-1	TRBD1	TGCGCCAGCAGCTCGAACAGGGGGCAAACTGAAGCTTTCTTT	CASSSNRGQTEAFF
13	TRBV5-4	-	TRBJ2-3	-	TGTGCCAGCAGATTCGGAGGGTCTGATACGCAGTATTTT	CASRFGGSDTQYF
13	TRBV30	-	TRBJ2-2	-	TGTGCCTGGGAGCGGTCGAACACCGGGGAGCTGTTTTTT	CAWERSNTGELFF
15	TRBV2	-	TRBJ2-7	-	TGTGCCAGCAGCCCTCGAGTTATGGGGCCCTACGAGCAGTACTTC	CASSPRVMGPYEQYF
14	TRBV5-1	-	TRBJ2-5	-	TGCGCCAGCAGTCCTAGGAGACCCCAAGAGACCCAGTACTTC	CASSPRRPQETQYF
15	TRBV20-1	-	TRBJ1-1	-	TGCAGTGCTAGTTTACAGGCCAAGGCCAACACTGAAGCTTTCTTT	CSASLQAKANTEAFF
12	TRBV7-9	-	TRBJ2-7	-	TGTGCCAGCAGCCAGATCACCTACGAGCAGTACTTC	CASSQITYEQYF
15	TRBV5-1	-	TRBJ2-5	-	TGCGCCAGCAGCCCTCTAAAGACAGATCAAGAGACCCAGTACTTC	CASSPLKTDQETQYF
15	TRBV5-1	-	TRBJ2-3	-	TGCGCCAGCAGCTTGGACGGTACGGGCCCAGATACGCAGTATTTT	CASSLDGTGPDTQYF
14	TRBV4-1	few	TRBJ2-1	-	TGCGCCAGCAGCCTTCTTGGCGTTTCCAATGAGCAGTTCTTC	CASSLLGVSNEQFF
15	TRBV7-9	few	TRBJ2-7	-	TGTGCCAGCAGCCCTGGCGGAGGAGGTTTCTACGAGCAGTACTTC	CASSPGGGGFYEQYF
16	TRBV5-1	-	TRBJ1-3	TRBD1	TGCGCCAGCAGCTTGCCAAGACAGGGAAAAGAATACACCATATATTTT	CASSLPRQGKEYTIYF
14	TRBV7-9	-	TRBJ2-7	-	TGTGCCAGCAGCTTAATTTCAGGGAACTACGAGCAGTACTTC	CASSLISGNYEQYF
15	TRBV24-1	-	TRBJ1-5	TRBD1	TGTGCCACCAGTGAAACGACAGGGGGCCTTCAGCCCCAGCATTTT	CATSETTGGLQPQHF
13	TRBV24-1	-	TRBJ1-6	-	TGTGCCACCAGTGAAGGGGTTTTAACACCCCTCCACTTT	CATSEGVLTPLHF
17	TRBV19	-	TRBJ2-2	-	TGTGCCAGTAGTATCTGGGGTTCGGAGTCGAACACCGGGGAGCTGTTTTTT	CASSIWGSESNTGELFF
14	TRBV5-6	-	TRBJ1-1	-	TGTGCCAGCAGCTTTGGGAAGCTGAACACTGAAGCTTTCTTT	CASSFGKLNTEAFF